The sequence of this TCR beta chain was determined in a study of cytomegalovirus exposure and HLA in healthy donors. Study conclusions and caveats: Rates of TCR association differed by HLA locus in a later analysis, with DRB1 highest and HLA-C lowest. In a later analysis, specific HLA alleles were associated with around 17,000 TCR beta sequences at a 0.05 false discovery rate.

The germline V gene encodes CDR1 SNHLY and CDR2 FYNNEI. V lost 8 bases and J lost 2; bases outside the gene matches: 4. The CDR3 loop spans 14 amino acids. PCR used 60 Vbeta primers and 13 Jbeta primers. Clones were read by immunoSEQ multiplex PCR, and TCRdb kept only the in-frame ones, dropping some. Of about 86,000 clones listed, about two thirds are singletons. A remark on this clone: What it binds is unknown.

The chain has TRBV2 and TRBJ1-3, with 9 bases that match TRBD1. This sequence originates from a man between 60 and 75 years old in good health and CMV-seronegative. The specimen sequenced was PBMCs. The CDR3 sequence is CASGRQGAGNTIYF. Here the CDR3 DNA reads TGTGCCAGCGGGAGACAGGGGGCTGGAAACACCATATATTTT.